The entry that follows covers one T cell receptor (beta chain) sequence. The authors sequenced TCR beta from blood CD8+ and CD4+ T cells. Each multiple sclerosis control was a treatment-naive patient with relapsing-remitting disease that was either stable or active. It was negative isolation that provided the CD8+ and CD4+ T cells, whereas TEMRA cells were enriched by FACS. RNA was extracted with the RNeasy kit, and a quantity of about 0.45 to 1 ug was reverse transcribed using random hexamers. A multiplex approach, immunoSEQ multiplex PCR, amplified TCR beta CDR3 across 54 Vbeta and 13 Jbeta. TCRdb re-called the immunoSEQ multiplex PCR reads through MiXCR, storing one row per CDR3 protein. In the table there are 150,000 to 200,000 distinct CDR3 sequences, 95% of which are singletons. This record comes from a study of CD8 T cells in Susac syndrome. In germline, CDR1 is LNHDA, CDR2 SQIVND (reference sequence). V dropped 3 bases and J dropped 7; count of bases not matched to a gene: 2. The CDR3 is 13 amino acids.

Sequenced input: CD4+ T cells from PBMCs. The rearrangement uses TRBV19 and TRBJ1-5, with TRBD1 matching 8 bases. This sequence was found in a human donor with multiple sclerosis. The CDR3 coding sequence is TGTGCCAGTAGTATGACAGGGGAACAGCCCCAGCATTTT. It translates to CASSMTGEQPQHF.